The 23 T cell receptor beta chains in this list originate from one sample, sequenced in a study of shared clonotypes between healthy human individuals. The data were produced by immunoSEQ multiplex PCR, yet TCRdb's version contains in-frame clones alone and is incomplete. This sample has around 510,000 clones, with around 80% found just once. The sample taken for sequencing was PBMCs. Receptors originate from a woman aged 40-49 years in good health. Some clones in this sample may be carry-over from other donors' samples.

As DNA, the CDR3 is TGCAGCGTTCGGGAGGGGGGGGATGAAAAACTGTTTTTT. This gives the protein CSVREGGDEKLFF. The chain carries TRBV29-1 and TRBJ1-4; D possibly corresponds to TRBD1 (6 bases). V lost 5 bases, J lost 6 bases, and 13 bases lay in between. This CDR3 has 13 residues. Germline V CDR1 and CDR2: SQVTM, ANQGSEA. Filled out from reference TRBV29-1 and TRBJ1-4, the complete variable domain reads SAVISQKPSRDICQRGTSLTIQCQVDSQVTMMFWYRQQPGQSLTLIATANQGSEATYESGFVIDKFPISRPNLTFSTLTVSNMSPEDSSIYLCSVREGGDEKLFFGSGTQLSVL.

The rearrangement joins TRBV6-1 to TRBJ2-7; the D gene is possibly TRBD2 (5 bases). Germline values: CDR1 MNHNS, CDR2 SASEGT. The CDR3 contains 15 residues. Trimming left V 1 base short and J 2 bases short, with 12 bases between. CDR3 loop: CASSEGGLPAYEQYF. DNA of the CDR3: TGTGCCAGCAGTGAAGGTGGACTCCCTGCCTACGAGCAGTACTTC.

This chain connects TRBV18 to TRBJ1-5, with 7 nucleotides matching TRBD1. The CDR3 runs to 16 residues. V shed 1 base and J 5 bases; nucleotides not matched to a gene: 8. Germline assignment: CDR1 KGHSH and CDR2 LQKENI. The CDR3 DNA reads TGTGCCAGCTCACCACGGGAGACAGGGATAGATCAGCCCCAGCATTTT. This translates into CASSPRETGIDQPQHF. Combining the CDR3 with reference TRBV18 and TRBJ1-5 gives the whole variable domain NAGVMQNPRHLVRRRGQEARLRCSPMKGHSHVYWYRQLPEEGLKFMVYLQKENIIDESGMPKERFSAEFPKEGPSILRIQQVVRGDSAAYFCASSPRETGIDQPQHFGDGTRLSIL.

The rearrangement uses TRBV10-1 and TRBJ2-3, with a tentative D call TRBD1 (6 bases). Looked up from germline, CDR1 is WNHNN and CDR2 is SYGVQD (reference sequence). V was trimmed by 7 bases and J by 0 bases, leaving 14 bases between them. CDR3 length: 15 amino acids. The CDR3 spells CASIEGGRSTDTQYF. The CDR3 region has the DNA TGCGCCAGCATCGAAGGGGGAAGGAGCACAGATACGCAGTATTTT.

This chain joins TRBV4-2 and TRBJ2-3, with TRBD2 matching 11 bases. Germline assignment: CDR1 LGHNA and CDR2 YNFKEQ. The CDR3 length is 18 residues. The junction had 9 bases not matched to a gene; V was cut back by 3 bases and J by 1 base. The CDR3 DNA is TGTGCCAGCAGCCATACCTCCGGGACTAGCGGTCGCACAGATACGCAGTATTTT. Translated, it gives CASSHTSGTSGRTDTQYF.

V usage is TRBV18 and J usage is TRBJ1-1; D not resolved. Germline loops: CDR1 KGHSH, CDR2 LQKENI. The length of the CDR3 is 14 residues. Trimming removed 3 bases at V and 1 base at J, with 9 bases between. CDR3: CASSPTWENTEAFF. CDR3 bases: TGTGCCAGCTCACCCACATGGGAGAACACTGAAGCTTTCTTT.

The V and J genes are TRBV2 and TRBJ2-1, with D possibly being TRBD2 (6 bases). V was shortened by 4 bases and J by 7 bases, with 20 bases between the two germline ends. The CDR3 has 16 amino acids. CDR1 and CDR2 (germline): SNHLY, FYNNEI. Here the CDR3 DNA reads TGTGCCAGCAGTGGTTACCCCCCCGGGAGACAGAATGAGCAGTTCTTC. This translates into CASSGYPPGRQNEQFF.

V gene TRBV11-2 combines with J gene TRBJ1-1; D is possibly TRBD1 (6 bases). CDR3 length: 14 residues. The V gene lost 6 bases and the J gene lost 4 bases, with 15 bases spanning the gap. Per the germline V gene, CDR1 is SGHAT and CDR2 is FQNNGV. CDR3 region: CASSETGGVTEAFF. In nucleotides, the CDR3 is TGTGCCAGCAGTGAGACAGGAGGAGTCACTGAAGCTTTCTTT.

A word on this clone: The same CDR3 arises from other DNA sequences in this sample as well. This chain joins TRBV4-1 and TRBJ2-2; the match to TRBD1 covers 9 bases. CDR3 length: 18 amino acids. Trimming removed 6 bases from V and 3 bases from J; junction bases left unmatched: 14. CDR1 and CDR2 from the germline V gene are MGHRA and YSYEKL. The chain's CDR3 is CASRTGGGGVRHTGELFF. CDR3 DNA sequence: TGCGCCAGCAGAACAGGGGGCGGAGGGGTCCGGCACACCGGGGAGCTGTTTTTT.

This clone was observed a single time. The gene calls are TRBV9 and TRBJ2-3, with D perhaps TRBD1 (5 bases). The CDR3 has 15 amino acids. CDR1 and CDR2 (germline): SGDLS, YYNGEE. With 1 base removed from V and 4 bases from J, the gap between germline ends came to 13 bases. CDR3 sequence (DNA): TGTGCCAGCAGCGTAAGGGCAGGGTCCGCAGATACGCAGTATTTT. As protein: CASSVRAGSADTQYF.

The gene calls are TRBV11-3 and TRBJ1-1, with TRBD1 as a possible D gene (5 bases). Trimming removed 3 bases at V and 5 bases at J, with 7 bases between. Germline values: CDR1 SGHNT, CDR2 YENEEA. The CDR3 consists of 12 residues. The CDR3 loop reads CASSFRGTEAFF. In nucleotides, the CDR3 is TGTGCCAGCAGCTTCCGGGGGACTGAAGCTTTCTTT.

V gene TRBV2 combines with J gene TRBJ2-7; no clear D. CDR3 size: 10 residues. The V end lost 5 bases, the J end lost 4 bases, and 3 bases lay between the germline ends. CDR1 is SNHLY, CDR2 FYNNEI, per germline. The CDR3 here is CASSKYEQYF. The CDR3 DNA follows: TGTGCCAGCAGTAAATACGAGCAGTACTTC. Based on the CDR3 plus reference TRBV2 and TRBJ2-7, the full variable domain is EPEVTQTPSHQVTQMGQEVILRCVPISNHLYFYWYRQILGQKVEFLVSFYNNEISEKSEIFDDQFSVERPDGSNFTLKIRSTKLEDSAMYFCASSKYEQYFGPGTRLTVT.

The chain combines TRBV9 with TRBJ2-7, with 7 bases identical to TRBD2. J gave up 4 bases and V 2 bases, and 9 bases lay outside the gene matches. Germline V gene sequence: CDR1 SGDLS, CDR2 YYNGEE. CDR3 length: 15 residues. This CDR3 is CASSVGGSAGYEQYF. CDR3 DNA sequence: TGTGCCAGCAGCGTTGGCGGGAGCGCTGGTTACGAGCAGTACTTC.

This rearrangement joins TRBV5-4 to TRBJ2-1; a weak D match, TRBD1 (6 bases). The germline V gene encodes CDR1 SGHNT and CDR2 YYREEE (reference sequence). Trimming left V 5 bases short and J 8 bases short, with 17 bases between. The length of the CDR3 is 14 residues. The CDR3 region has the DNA TGTGCCAGCAGACCCGAGACAGGAGTGGATGAGCAGTTCTTC. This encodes CASRPETGVDEQFF.

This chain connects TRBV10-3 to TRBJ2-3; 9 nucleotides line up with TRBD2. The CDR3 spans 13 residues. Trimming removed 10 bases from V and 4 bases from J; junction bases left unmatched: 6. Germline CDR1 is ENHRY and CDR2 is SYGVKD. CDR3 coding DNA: TGTGCCACCATAGCGGGAGAGGCAGATACGCAGTATTTT. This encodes CATIAGEADTQYF.

The CDR3 sequence is CASSLQGLNQPQHF. The DNA of the CDR3 is TGTGCCAGCAGCTTACAGGGCCTGAATCAGCCCCAGCATTTT. The chain has TRBV7-8 and TRBJ1-5; perhaps TRBD1 as D (5 bases). Germline V lookup: CDR1 SGHVS, CDR2 FQNEAQ. Trimming took 2 bases from V and 4 from J, leaving 9 bases between them. The CDR3 is 14 amino acids.

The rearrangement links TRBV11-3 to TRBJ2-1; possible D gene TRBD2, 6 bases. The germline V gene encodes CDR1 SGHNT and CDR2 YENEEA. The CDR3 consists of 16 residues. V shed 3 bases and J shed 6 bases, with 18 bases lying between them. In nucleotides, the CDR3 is TGTGCCAGCAGCTTGGCTAGCGCCGGAAGCACCAATGAGCAGTTCTTC. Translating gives CASSLASAGSTNEQFF.

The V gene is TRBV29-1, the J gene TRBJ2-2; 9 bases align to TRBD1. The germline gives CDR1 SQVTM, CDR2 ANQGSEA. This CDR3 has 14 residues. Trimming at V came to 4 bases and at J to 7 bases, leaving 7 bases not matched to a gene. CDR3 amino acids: CSVVGQGYGGELFF. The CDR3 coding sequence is TGCAGCGTTGTAGGACAGGGGTATGGCGGGGAGCTGTTTTTT.

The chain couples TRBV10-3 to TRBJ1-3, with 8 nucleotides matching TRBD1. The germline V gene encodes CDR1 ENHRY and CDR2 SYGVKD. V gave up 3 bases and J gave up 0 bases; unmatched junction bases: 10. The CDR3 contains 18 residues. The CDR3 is CAISDLTGENLSGNTIYF. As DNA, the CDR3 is TGTGCCATCAGTGACCTGACAGGGGAGAATCTCTCTGGAAACACCATATATTTT.

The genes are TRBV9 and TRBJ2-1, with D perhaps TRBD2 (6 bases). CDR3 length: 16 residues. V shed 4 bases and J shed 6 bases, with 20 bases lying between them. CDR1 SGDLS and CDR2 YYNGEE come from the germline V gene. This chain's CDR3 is CASSPLSGLRSNEQFF. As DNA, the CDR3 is TGTGCCAGCAGCCCGCTTAGCGGTCTCCGCTCCAATGAGCAGTTCTTC.

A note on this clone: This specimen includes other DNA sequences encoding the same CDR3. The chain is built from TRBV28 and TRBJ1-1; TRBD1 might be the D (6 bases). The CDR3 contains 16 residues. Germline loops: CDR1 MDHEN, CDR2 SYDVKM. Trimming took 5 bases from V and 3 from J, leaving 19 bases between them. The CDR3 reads CASSPRGRGGDTEAFF. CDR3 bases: TGTGCCAGCAGTCCAAGGGGCAGGGGCGGGGACACTGAAGCTTTCTTT.

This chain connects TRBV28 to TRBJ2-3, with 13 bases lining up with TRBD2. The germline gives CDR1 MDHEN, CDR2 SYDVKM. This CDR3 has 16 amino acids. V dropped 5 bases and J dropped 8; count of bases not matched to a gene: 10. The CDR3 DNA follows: TGTGCCAGCAGTCCTTGGACTAGCGGGAGATCATCTACGCAGTATTTT. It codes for CASSPWTSGRSSTQYF.

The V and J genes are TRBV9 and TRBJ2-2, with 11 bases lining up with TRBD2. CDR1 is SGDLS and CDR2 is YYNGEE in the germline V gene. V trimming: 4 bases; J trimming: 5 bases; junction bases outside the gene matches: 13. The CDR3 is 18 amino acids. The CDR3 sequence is CASSQSSGRAVSTGELFF. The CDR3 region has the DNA TGTGCCAGCAGCCAAAGTAGCGGGAGGGCCGTGAGTACCGGGGAGCTGTTTTTT.